This TCR beta chain appears in the sequencing data of a study of neoadjuvant anti-PD-1 for oral cavity cancer. Study outcomes and limitations: Non-responders to neoadjuvant nivolumab had significantly more clonal PBMC T cells than responders. Treg/Th17 ratio rose with pretreatment blood and fell with post-treatment tumor TCRbeta clonality.

Regarding this clone: Its antigen is not identified.

Measured with immunoSEQ multiplex PCR; TCRdb has only the in-frame clones, and not every one. The repertoire has tens of thousands of clones, under 85% of them found once; the top ten carry just over 2.5%. The germline V and J ends were trimmed by 1 base and 3 bases, with 7 bases remaining between them. Germline-derived CDR1 and CDR2 are SEHNR and FQNEAQ (reference sequence). The length of the CDR3 is 13 residues. The rearrangement joins TRBV7-9 to TRBJ2-7, with D unclear. The starting material was PBMCs, obtained before nivolumab (anti-PD-1) treatment. This TCR derives from a person between 40 and 85 years old with oral cavity squamous cell carcinoma. The CDR3 DNA reads as TGTGCCAGCAGCTTAGAGGGTCTCTACGAGCAGTACTTC. It encodes CASSLEGLYEQYF.